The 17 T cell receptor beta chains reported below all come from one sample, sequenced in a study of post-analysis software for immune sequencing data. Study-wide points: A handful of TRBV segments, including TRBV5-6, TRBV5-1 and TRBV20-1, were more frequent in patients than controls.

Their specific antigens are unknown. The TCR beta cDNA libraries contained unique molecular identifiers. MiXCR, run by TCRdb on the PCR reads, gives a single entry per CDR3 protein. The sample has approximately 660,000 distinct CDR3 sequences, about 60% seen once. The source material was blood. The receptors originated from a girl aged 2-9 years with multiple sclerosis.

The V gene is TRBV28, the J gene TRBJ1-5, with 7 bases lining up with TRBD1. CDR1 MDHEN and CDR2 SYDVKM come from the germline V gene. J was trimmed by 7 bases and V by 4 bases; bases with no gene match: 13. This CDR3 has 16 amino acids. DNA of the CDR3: TGTGCCAGCAGTTCTCGTGACAGGGAAGGAATCCAGCCCCAGCATTTT. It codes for CASSSRDREGIQPQHF. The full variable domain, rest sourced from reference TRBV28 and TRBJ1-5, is DVKVTQSSRYLVKRTGEKVFLECVQDMDHENMFWYRQDPGLGLRLIYFSYDVKMKEKGDIPEGYSVSREKKERFSLILESASTNQTSMYLCASSSRDREGIQPQHFGDGTRLSIL.

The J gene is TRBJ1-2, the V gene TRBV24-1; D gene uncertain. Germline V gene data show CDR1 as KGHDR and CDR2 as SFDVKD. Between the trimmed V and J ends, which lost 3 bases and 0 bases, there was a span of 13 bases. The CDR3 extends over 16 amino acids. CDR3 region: CATSDPGGTSNYGYTF. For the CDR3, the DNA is TGTGCCACCAGTGATCCAGGCGGTACCTCTAACTATGGCTACACCTTC.

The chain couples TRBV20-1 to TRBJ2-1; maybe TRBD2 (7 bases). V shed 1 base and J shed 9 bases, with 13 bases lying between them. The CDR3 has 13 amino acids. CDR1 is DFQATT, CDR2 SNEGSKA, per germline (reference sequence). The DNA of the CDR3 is TGCAGTGCTAGAGGGGGGGGGCAGAGTGAGCAGTTCTTC. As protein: CSARGGGQSEQFF.

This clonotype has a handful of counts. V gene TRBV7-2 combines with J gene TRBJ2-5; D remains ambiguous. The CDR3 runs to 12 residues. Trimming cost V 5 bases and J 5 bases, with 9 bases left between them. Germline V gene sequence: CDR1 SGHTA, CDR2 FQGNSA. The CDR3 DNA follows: TGTGCCAGCAGCGTAGATTGGGAGACCCAGTACTTC. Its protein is CASSVDWETQYF.

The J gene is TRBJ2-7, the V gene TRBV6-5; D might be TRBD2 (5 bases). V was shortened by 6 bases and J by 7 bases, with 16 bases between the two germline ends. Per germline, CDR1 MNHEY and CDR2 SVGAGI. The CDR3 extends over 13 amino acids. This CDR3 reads CASSHVGGLEQYF. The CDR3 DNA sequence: TGTGCCAGCAGCCACGTAGGAGGTCTGGAGCAGTACTTC.

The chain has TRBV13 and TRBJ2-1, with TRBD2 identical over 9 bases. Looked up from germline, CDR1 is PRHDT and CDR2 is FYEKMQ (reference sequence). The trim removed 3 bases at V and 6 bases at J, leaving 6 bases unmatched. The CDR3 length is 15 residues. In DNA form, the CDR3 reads TGTGCCAGCAGCTTGGGCGGGAGGGCCCCCAATGAGCAGTTCTTC. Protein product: CASSLGGRAPNEQFF.

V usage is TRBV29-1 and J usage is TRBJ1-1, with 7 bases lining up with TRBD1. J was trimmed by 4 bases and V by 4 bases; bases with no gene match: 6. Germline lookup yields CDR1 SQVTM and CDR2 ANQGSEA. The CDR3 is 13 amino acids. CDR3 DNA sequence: TGCAGCGTTGTTAGGGGGCTTGGCACTGAAGCTTTCTTT. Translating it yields CSVVRGLGTEAFF.

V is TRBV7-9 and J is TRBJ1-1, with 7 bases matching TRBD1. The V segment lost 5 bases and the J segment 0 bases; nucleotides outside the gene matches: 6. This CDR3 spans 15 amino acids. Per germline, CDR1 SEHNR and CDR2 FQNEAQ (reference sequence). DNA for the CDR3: TGTGCCAGCAGCAGAACCGGGACAGTGAACACTGAAGCTTTCTTT. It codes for CASSRTGTVNTEAFF.

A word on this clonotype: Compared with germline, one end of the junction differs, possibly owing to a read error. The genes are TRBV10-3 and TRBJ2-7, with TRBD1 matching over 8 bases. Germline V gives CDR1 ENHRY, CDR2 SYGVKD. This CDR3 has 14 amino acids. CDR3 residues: CAISESAGGYGQYF. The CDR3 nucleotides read TGTGCCATCAGTGAGTCAGCAGGGGGCTACGGGCAGTACTTC.

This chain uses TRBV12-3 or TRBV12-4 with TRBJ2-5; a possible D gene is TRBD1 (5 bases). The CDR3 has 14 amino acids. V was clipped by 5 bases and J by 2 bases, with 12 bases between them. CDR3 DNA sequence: TGTGCCAGCAGTCTGACAGCTTTACAAGAGACCCAGTACTTC. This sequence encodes CASSLTALQETQYF.

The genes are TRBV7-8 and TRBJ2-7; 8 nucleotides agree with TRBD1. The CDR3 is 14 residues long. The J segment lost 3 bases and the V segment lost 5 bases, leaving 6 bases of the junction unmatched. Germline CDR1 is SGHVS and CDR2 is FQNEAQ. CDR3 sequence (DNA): TGTGCCAGCAGCGTCGGAACAGGGGGCTACGAGCAGTACTTC. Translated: CASSVGTGGYEQYF.

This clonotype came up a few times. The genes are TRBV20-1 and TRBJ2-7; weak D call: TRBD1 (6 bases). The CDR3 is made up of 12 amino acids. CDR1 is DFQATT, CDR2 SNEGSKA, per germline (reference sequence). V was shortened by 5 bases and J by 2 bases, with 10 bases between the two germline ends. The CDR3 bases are TGCAGTGCTTCTGACAGGACCTACGAGCAGTACTTC. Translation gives CSASDRTYEQYF.

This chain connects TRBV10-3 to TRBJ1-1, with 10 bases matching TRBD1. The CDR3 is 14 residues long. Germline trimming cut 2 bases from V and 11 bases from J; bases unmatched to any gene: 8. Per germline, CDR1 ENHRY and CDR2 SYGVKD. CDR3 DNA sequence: TGTGCCATCAGTGAGCGGGACAGGGGTTCAACGGCTTTCTTT. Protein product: CAISERDRGSTAFF.

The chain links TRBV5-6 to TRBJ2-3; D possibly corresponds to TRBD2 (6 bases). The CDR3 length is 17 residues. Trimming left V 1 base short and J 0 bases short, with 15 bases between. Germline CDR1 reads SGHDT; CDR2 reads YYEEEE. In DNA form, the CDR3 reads TGTGCCAGCAGCTTGTTGGGAGCGGGCGATAGCACAGATACGCAGTATTTT. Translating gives CASSLLGAGDSTDTQYF. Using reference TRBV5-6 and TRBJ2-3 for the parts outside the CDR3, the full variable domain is DAGVTQSPTHLIKTRGQQVTLRCSPKSGHDTVSWYQQALGQGPQFIFQYYEEEERQRGNFPDRFSGHQFPNYSSELNVNALLLGDSALYLCASSLLGAGDSTDTQYFGPGTRLTVL.

DNA for the CDR3: TGTGCCAGCAGCCACGGGACAGGGAACAATGAGCAGTTCTTC. Protein: CASSHGTGNNEQFF. The V call is TRBV6-5, the J call TRBJ2-1, with 9 positions matching TRBD1. The CDR3 loop spans 14 amino acids. V lost 6 bases and J lost 5; bases outside the gene matches: 5. CDR1 is MNHEY and CDR2 is SVGAGI in the germline V gene.

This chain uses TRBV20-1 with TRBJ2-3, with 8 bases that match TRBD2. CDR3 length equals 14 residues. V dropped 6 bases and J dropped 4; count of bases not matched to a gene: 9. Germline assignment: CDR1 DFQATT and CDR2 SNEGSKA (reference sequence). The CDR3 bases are TGCAGTGCCCCTCCCTCGGGACTAGCAGATACGCAGTATTTT. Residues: CSAPPSGLADTQYF.

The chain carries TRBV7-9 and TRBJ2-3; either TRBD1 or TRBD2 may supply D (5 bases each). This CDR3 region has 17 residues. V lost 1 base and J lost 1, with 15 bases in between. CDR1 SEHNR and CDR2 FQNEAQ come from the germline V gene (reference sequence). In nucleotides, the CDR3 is TGTGCCAGCAGCTTAGTTTGGGACCCCTTGGGCACAGATACGCAGTATTTT. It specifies CASSLVWDPLGTDTQYF.